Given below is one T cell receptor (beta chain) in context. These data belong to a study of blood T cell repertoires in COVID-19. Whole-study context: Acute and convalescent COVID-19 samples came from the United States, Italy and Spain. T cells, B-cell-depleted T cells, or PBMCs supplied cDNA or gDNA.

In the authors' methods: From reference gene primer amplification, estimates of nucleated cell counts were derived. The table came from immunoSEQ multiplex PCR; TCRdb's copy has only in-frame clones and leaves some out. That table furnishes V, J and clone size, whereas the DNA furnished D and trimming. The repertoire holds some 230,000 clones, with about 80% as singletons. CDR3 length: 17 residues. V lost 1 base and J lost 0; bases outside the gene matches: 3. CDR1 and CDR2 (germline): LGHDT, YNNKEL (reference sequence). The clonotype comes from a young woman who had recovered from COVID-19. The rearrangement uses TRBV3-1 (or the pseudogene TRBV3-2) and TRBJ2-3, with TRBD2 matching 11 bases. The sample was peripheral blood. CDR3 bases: TGTGCCAGCAGCCAAGGGACTAGCGGGTTAAGCACAGATACGCAGTATTTT. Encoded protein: CASSQGTSGLSTDTQYF.